The clone carrying this T cell receptor beta chain was seen a few times. Its antigen is unknown. This entry is derived from a study of vaccination and CD4 T cells after COVID-19. About the research overall: Typically, post-vaccine samples were obtained a median approximately 74 days after dose two, within a range of 14 to 241.

Whole-study results and caveats: Median roughly 90% of reactive clones detected in convalescent patients emerged only post-vaccination.

The study sequenced cultured CD4+ T cell DNA using the Oncomine TCR Beta short-read assay. Cultured CD4+ T cells yielded the extracted genomic DNA. TCRdb processed the PCR reads anew with MiXCR; each CDR3 protein has one entry. Of 15,000 to 20,000 distinct CDR3 sequences in the sample, 55% were seen once. CDR1 SGHAT and CDR2 FQDESV come from the germline V gene (reference sequence). The CDR3 is 14 residues long. Trimming removed 5 bases at V and 4 bases at J, with 14 bases between. As for treatment: approximately 11-day PBMC culture with coronavirus spike peptide pools or control peptides (ViraFEST assay).

The source material was CD4+ T cells from blood, cultured in vitro. The V gene is TRBV11-1, the J gene TRBJ1-2; the D gene is possibly TRBD1 (5 bases). This TCR came from a human donor who had recovered from COVID-19. CDR3 region: CASSPRAPSYGYTF. CDR3 DNA sequence: TGTGCCAGCAGCCCCAGGGCCCCCTCCTATGGCTACACCTTC.